Below, 26 T cell receptor beta chains from the same sample are listed, as sequenced in a study of post-analysis software for immune sequencing data. Whole-study findings and limits: Four or five TRBV segments, including TRBV5-6, TRBV5-1 and TRBV20-1, were more frequent in patients than controls.

For these TCRs, the target antigens are not known. Prepared libraries of TCR beta cDNA carried unique molecular identifiers. TCRdb processed the PCR reads anew with MiXCR; each CDR3 protein has one entry. The sample yields about half a million distinct CDR3 sequences, roughly 46% seen once. What was sequenced was blood. These receptors were collected from a girl between 10 and 17 years old with multiple sclerosis.

Only a few counts were recorded for this clonotype. The chain joins TRBV11-2 to TRBJ2-1, with D unclear. The germline V gene has CDR1 SGHAT and CDR2 FQNNGV. CDR3 size: 17 residues. V gave up 3 bases and J gave up 0 bases, with 15 bases separating them. The CDR3 sequence: CASSFTRTESSYNEQFF. In DNA, the CDR3 is TGTGCCAGCAGCTTTACGAGGACGGAGAGCTCCTACAATGAGCAGTTCTTC.

A few counts support this clonotype. The chain couples TRBV12-3 or TRBV12-4 to TRBJ2-5; no firm D call. This CDR3 has 15 residues. With 5 bases removed from V and 2 bases from J, the gap between germline ends came to 15 bases. CDR3 residues: CASSREDGKQETQYF. Written as DNA, the CDR3 is TGTGCCAGCAGTCGAGAGGACGGCAAGCAAGAGACCCAGTACTTC.

The chain uses TRBV29-1 and TRBJ2-7, with D possibly TRBD2 on 5 matching bases. V lost 7 bases to trimming and J lost 3 bases, with 22 bases between them. The CDR3 has 15 amino acids. Germline values: CDR1 SQVTM, CDR2 ANQGSEA. The CDR3 here is CSGGQSRVGGYEQYF. For the CDR3, the DNA is TGCAGCGGAGGGCAGTCTCGGGTCGGAGGCTACGAGCAGTACTTC.

CDR3 in DNA: TGTGCCAGCAGCCTTAGCGGGGACTCCTACAATGAGCAGTTCTTC. It codes for CASSLSGDSYNEQFF. This chain uses TRBV7-2 with TRBJ2-1, with 8 positions matching TRBD2. With 5 bases clipped from V and 0 bases from J, the junction kept 3 bases outside the gene matches. The CDR3 runs 15 residues. The germline gives CDR1 SGHTA, CDR2 FQGNSA.

The gene calls are TRBV29-1 and TRBJ2-7, with 7 positions matching TRBD1. Trimming took 5 bases from V and 5 from J; bases not matched to a gene: 12. CDR1 and CDR2 from the germline V gene are SQVTM and ANQGSEA. The CDR3 is made up of 14 amino acids. The DNA for the CDR3 is TGCAGCGTTCGGGTTATTGGACAGGCCCACGAGCAGTACTTC. Amino acids: CSVRVIGQAHEQYF.

For this clonotype: The junction differs from germline at one of its ends, possibly a read error. The genes are TRBV5-1 and TRBJ2-5; the match to TRBD1 covers 7 bases. This CDR3 is 13 amino acids long. Germline V lookup: CDR1 SGHRS, CDR2 YFSETQ. Written as DNA, the CDR3 is TGTGCCAGCAGCCTGGGACAGAAAGAGACCCAGTACTTC. Its translation is CASSLGQKETQYF.

This chain joins TRBV7-8 and TRBJ2-2; 9 bases line up with TRBD1. Germline trimming cut 5 bases from V and 7 bases from J; bases unmatched to any gene: 5. This CDR3 spans 14 amino acids. The germline V gene encodes CDR1 SGHVS and CDR2 FQNEAQ. The CDR3 region is CASSGQGILGELFF. The CDR3 DNA reads TGTGCCAGCAGCGGACAGGGGATACTCGGGGAGCTGTTTTTT. Full variable domain (remainder filled in from reference TRBV7-8 and TRBJ2-2): GAGVSQSPRYKVAKRGQDVALRCDPISGHVSLFWYQQALGQGPEFLTYFQNEAQLDKSGLPSDRFFAERPEGSVSTLKIQRTQQEDSAVYLCASSGQGILGELFFGEGSRLTVL.

This clonotype has more than one count but fewer than ten. The chain joins TRBV7-2 to TRBJ2-7, with TRBD2 matching 7 bases. This CDR3 has 15 amino acids. V gave up 5 bases and J gave up 0 bases; unmatched junction bases: 7. Germline V lookup: CDR1 SGHTA, CDR2 FQGNSA. The chain's CDR3 is CASSDRSGPSYEQYF. The CDR3 coding sequence is TGTGCCAGCAGCGATCGTAGCGGGCCCTCCTACGAGCAGTACTTC.

This clonotype was seen more than once but under ten times. The V and J genes are TRBV20-1 and TRBJ1-1; 8 bases agree with TRBD1. This CDR3 contains 15 residues. Trimming at V came to 1 base and at J to 6 bases, leaving 10 bases not matched to a gene. Germline V lookup: CDR1 DFQATT, CDR2 SNEGSKA (reference sequence). The CDR3 DNA is TGCAGTGCTAGAGGGTACAGGGGGAAGTATCCTGAAGCTTTCTTT. It is translated as CSARGYRGKYPEAFF.

The chain links TRBV6-6 to TRBJ1-1; 7 bases line up with TRBD1. This CDR3 contains 15 residues. The junction had 6 bases not matched to a gene; V was cut back by 5 bases and J by 0 bases. Germline lookup yields CDR1 MNHNY and CDR2 SVGAGI (reference sequence). CDR3 region: CASSPQGSMNTEAFF. For the CDR3, the DNA is TGTGCCAGCAGTCCACAGGGGTCCATGAACACTGAAGCTTTCTTT.

The chain recombines TRBV5-1 with TRBJ2-7; 9 nucleotides match TRBD1. The CDR3 is 15 amino acids. Trimming cost V 4 bases and J 5 bases; bases outside gene matches: 10. Germline assignment: CDR1 SGHRS and CDR2 YFSETQ. The CDR3 loop reads CASSPPGTGLNEQYF. The CDR3 nucleotides are TGCGCCAGCAGCCCGCCGGGGACAGGGTTGAACGAGCAGTACTTC. The variable domain in full, with the rest retrieved from reference TRBV5-1 and TRBJ2-7, is KAGVTQTPRYLIKTRGQQVTLSCSPISGHRSVSWYQQTPGQGLQFLFEYFSETQRNKGNFPGRFSGRQFSNSRSEMNVSTLELGDSALYLCASSPPGTGLNEQYFGPGTRLTVT.

This CDR3 is CSARDRDRNSGANVLTF. In nucleotides, the CDR3 is TGCAGTGCTAGAGATAGGGACCGAAACTCTGGGGCCAACGTCCTGACTTTC. This chain links TRBV20-1 with TRBJ2-6; D may match TRBD1 or TRBD2 (5 bases each). V lost 0 bases, J lost 0 bases, and 12 bases lay in between. CDR3 length: 17 amino acids. Looked up from germline, CDR1 is DFQATT and CDR2 is SNEGSKA (reference sequence).

This clonotype was recorded a few times. The chain employs TRBV12-3 or TRBV12-4 and TRBJ2-7; no clear D gene. The CDR3 consists of 13 residues. The V gene lost 5 bases and the J gene lost 4 bases, with 12 bases spanning the gap. CDR3 residues: CASSPYKDYEQYF. The DNA for the CDR3 is TGTGCCAGCAGTCCCTACAAAGATTACGAGCAGTACTTC.

This chain connects TRBV29-1 to TRBJ1-5; 9 nucleotides match TRBD1. CDR1 is SQVTM, CDR2 ANQGSEA, per germline. This CDR3 spans 13 amino acids. V lost 6 bases to trimming and J lost 6 bases; unmatched junction nucleotides: 6. CDR3 protein: CSVGQGSRQPQHF. The DNA of the CDR3 is TGCAGCGTGGGACAGGGTTCGCGTCAGCCCCAGCATTTT.

This chain joins TRBV6-1 and TRBJ2-3, with TRBD2 matching 11 bases. Germline CDR1 reads MNHNS; CDR2 reads SASEGT. The CDR3 is 16 amino acids. Germline trimming cut 10 bases from V and 5 bases from J; bases unmatched to any gene: 14. CDR3 coding DNA: TGTGCCATCCGAGAGGGACTAGCGGACGATAGAGATACGCAGTATTTT. This encodes CAIREGLADDRDTQYF.

The J gene is TRBJ2-1, the V gene TRBV29-1; D unclear. The V gene lost 1 base and the J gene lost 8 bases, with 9 bases spanning the gap. Germline V lookup: CDR1 SQVTM, CDR2 ANQGSEA. The CDR3 length is 12 residues. This CDR3 reads CSVEGAADEQFF. CDR3 in DNA: TGCAGCGTTGAAGGGGCAGCAGATGAGCAGTTCTTC.

In DNA, the CDR3 is TGCGCCAGCAGCTTGGCCAGCGGGGCGAACACCGGGGAGCTGTTTTTT. Protein sequence: CASSLASGANTGELFF. The rearrangement joins TRBV5-1 to TRBJ2-2; 7 bases fit TRBD2. The CDR3 spans 16 residues. V trimming: 0 bases; J trimming: 0 bases; junction bases outside the gene matches: 2. The germline CDR1 and CDR2 sequences are SGHRS and YFSETQ.

The CDR3 region is CSAPTVSYTF. The CDR3 DNA reads as TGCAGTGCTCCGACAGTGAGCTACACCTTC. V gene TRBV20-1 combines with J gene TRBJ1-2; a weak D match, TRBD1 (5 bases). This CDR3 is 10 amino acids long. The V end was cut by 5 bases, the J end by 9 bases, with 10 bases between. CDR1 DFQATT and CDR2 SNEGSKA come from the germline V gene (reference sequence).

This clonotype was detected a few times. The CDR3 DNA reads TGTGCCAGCAGCTTAGCTAGGACAGCAAATAATGAGCAGTTCTTC. Its protein is CASSLARTANNEQFF. The rearrangement uses TRBV7-2 and TRBJ2-1; possibly TRBD1 for D (6 bases). Germline loops: CDR1 SGHTA, CDR2 FQGNSA. V lost 0 bases and J 7 bases, leaving 13 bases between the germline ends. The CDR3 sequence is 15 residues long.

V is TRBV4-3 and J is TRBJ2-4; 14 bases are shared with TRBD2. Trimming at V came to 1 base and at J to 1 base, leaving 3 bases not matched to a gene. This CDR3 comprises 18 residues. Germline CDR1 and CDR2: LGHNA and YSLEER. The CDR3 here is CASSQGGLAGGAKNIQYF. CDR3 nucleotide sequence: TGCGCCAGCAGCCAAGGAGGACTAGCGGGAGGTGCCAAAAACATTCAGTACTTC.

The rearrangement joins TRBV6-5 to TRBJ1-1; D perhaps matches TRBD1 (6 bases). Deletions cut 5 bases from V and 4 bases from J, with 14 bases between. CDR1 and CDR2 (germline): MNHEY, SVGAGI. The CDR3 covers 14 residues. The CDR3: CASSRRGGGTEAFF. DNA for the CDR3: TGTGCCAGCAGTAGGAGAGGGGGAGGCACTGAAGCTTTCTTT.

This clonotype turned up a few times. V is TRBV20-1 and J is TRBJ2-3, with D perhaps TRBD1 or TRBD2 (7 bases each). V lost 5 bases and J lost 1, with 13 bases in between. This CDR3 has 14 residues. CDR1 is DFQATT and CDR2 is SNEGSKA in the germline V gene (reference sequence). CDR3 sequence: CSAQQGRGTDTQYF. Written as DNA, the CDR3 is TGCAGTGCTCAACAGGGGAGGGGCACAGATACGCAGTATTTT.

This rearrangement joins TRBV19 to TRBJ2-1; D not resolved. V was trimmed by 1 base and J by 1 base, leaving 8 bases between them. CDR3 length: 15 amino acids. Germline values: CDR1 LNHDA, CDR2 SQIVND (reference sequence). The CDR3 reads CASSIGVGSYNEQFF. The CDR3 coding sequence is TGTGCCAGTAGTATAGGGGTGGGGTCCTACAATGAGCAGTTCTTC.

The chain combines TRBV4-1 with TRBJ2-7; D unclear. The CDR3 consists of 14 residues. Germline V gives CDR1 MGHRA, CDR2 YSYEKL. V shed 4 bases and J shed 6 bases, with 16 bases lying between them. The chain's CDR3 is CASSRDLRGAEQYF. CDR3 DNA sequence: TGCGCCAGCAGCCGAGACCTACGAGGAGCCGAGCAGTACTTC.

This clonotype was observed at least ten times. J is TRBJ2-1 and V is TRBV28; 8 bases are shared with TRBD1. Germline loops: CDR1 MDHEN, CDR2 SYDVKM. With V trimmed by 6 bases and J by 6 bases, 4 bases remained unmatched. The CDR3 is 13 residues long. The CDR3 DNA sequence: TGTGCCAGCAGGCCTACAGGGGGCAATGAGCAGTTCTTC. Its protein product is CASRPTGGNEQFF.

V usage is TRBV5-1 and J usage is TRBJ2-1; D is unresolved. The germline V gene encodes CDR1 SGHRS and CDR2 YFSETQ. Between the trimmed V and J ends, which lost 4 bases and 5 bases, there was a span of 16 bases. This CDR3 has 15 residues. This chain's CDR3 is CASSGVVAADNEQFF. In DNA, the CDR3 is TGCGCCAGCAGCGGCGTGGTGGCGGCCGACAATGAGCAGTTCTTC.